This TCR beta chain was documented in a study of OX40 agonist ivuxolimab in advanced cancers. Using immunoSEQ multiplex PCR, the repertoire was profiled, and TCRdb retains in-frame clones only, with some absent. The sample records more than 50,000 clones, around 84% being singletons. Germline V CDR1 and CDR2: SGHRS, YFSETQ. Trimming pared 1 base from V and 2 bases from J, leaving 13 bases between. This CDR3 region has 15 residues. The genes are TRBV5-1 and TRBJ2-7; TRBD1 is a possible D gene (6 bases). The TCR originated in an adult with an advanced solid tumor such as melanoma, head and neck, liver or kidney cancer. Sample: CD4+ or CD8+ T cells sorted from blood, taken in a trial of the OX40 agonist ivuxolimab. CDR3 sequence: CASSLLGGETYEQYF. The CDR3 bases are TGCGCCAGCAGCTTGCTAGGGGGTGAAACCTACGAGCAGTACTTC.